The next 19 T cell receptor beta chains were all read from a single sample in a study of blood T cell repertoires in COVID-19. Measured with immunoSEQ multiplex PCR; TCRdb has only the in-frame clones, and not every one. The repertoire holds more than 95,000 clones, with over 60% as singletons. Material for sequencing was peripheral blood. All receptors derive from a man in his forties with active or convalescent COVID-19.

This clone has more than one count but fewer than ten. The CDR3 loop reads CASSALTGSGGNTIYF. As DNA, the CDR3 is TGTGCCAGCAGCGCCCTAACGGGGTCGGGAGGAAACACCATATATTTT. This sequence joins TRBV9 and TRBJ1-3; D is ambiguous. The V gene's germline CDR1 is SGDLS and CDR2 YYNGEE. The V and J ends lost 3 bases and 4 bases respectively, with 17 bases between them. This CDR3 spans 16 amino acids. The full variable domain, rest sourced from reference TRBV9 and TRBJ1-3, is DSGVTQTPKHLITATGQRVTLRCSPRSGDLSVYWYQQSLDQGLQFLIQYYNGEERAKGNILERFSAQQFPDLHSELNLSSLELGDSALYFCASSALTGSGGNTIYFGEGSWLTVV.

This rearrangement joins TRBV19 to TRBJ2-1, with D possibly TRBD2 on 7 matching bases. The CDR3 extends over 14 amino acids. Germline V CDR1 and CDR2: LNHDA, SQIVND (reference sequence). V was shortened by 4 bases and J by 8 bases, with 15 bases between the two germline ends. This CDR3 is CASSRGGGSDEQFF. In nucleotides, the CDR3 is TGTGCCAGTAGTAGGGGGGGCGGGAGCGATGAGCAGTTCTTC.

The rearrangement links TRBV11-2 to TRBJ2-3; 10 nucleotides agree with TRBD2. This CDR3 is built from 17 residues. Germline trimming cut 1 base from V and 3 bases from J; bases unmatched to any gene: 7. The germline gives CDR1 SGHAT, CDR2 FQNNGV. CDR3 DNA sequence: TGTGCCAGCAGCTTAGTTCCAGCGGGAGGGGGGACAGATACGCAGTATTTT. Translation gives CASSLVPAGGGTDTQYF.

The chain couples TRBV6-1 to TRBJ2-1; 13 bases are a match to TRBD2. The CDR3 runs to 15 residues. With 1 base clipped from V and 6 bases from J, the junction kept 0 bases outside the gene matches. The V gene's germline CDR1 is MNHNS and CDR2 SASEGT. The CDR3 reads CASSEGTSGSNEQFF. The CDR3, as DNA: TGTGCCAGCAGTGAAGGGACTAGCGGGAGCAATGAGCAGTTCTTC.

This clone was observed a single time. CDR3 DNA: TGTGCCAGCGGACAGGGGGCGATCAATGAGCAGTTCTTC. Protein product: CASGQGAINEQFF. The V and J genes are TRBV6-5 and TRBJ2-1, with 11 positions matching TRBD1. Germline lookup yields CDR1 MNHEY and CDR2 SVGAGI. The CDR3 has 13 residues. The junction had 3 bases not matched to a gene; V was cut back by 8 bases and J by 6 bases.

In DNA form, the CDR3 reads TGTGCCAGTAGTATAGGAGGGACTAGCCGTGCTGGGGAGCTGTTTTTT. Translation gives CASSIGGTSRAGELFF. The V gene is TRBV19, the J gene TRBJ2-2; 9 nucleotides agree with TRBD2. CDR1 LNHDA and CDR2 SQIVND come from the germline V gene (reference sequence). Trimming at V came to 1 base and at J to 8 bases, leaving 8 bases not matched to a gene. The CDR3 covers 16 residues.

V usage is TRBV29-1 and J usage is TRBJ2-7; tentatively, D is TRBD2 (5 bases). CDR1 is SQVTM, CDR2 ANQGSEA, per germline. Trimming removed 6 bases at V and 0 bases at J, with 15 bases between. There are 14 residues in the CDR3. The CDR3 spells CSVEKDGVSYEQYF. CDR3 nucleotide sequence: TGCAGCGTAGAAAAGGACGGGGTCTCCTACGAGCAGTACTTC.

The chain employs TRBV29-1 and TRBJ1-2, with 10 bases identical to TRBD1. CDR3 size: 14 residues. With V trimmed by 5 bases and J by 3 bases, 6 bases remained unmatched. Germline V gene data show CDR1 as SQVTM and CDR2 as ANQGSEA. Here the CDR3 reads CSVPSTGGDYGYTF. The CDR3 DNA is TGCAGCGTTCCTTCGACAGGGGGCGACTATGGCTACACCTTC.

The chain combines TRBV9 with TRBJ2-7; TRBD1 matches at 9 bases. The CDR3 is 15 amino acids. Germline-derived CDR1 and CDR2 are SGDLS and YYNGEE. With V trimmed by 4 bases and J by 6 bases, 11 bases remained unmatched. CDR3 sequence: CASSFRGQGESEQYF. DNA of the CDR3: TGTGCCAGCAGCTTCCGGGGACAGGGTGAGAGCGAGCAGTACTTC.

The V and J genes are TRBV29-1 and TRBJ2-7; 7 positions match TRBD1. The V gene end was trimmed by 4 bases and the J gene end by 4 bases; junction bases not matched to a gene: 10. Per germline, CDR1 SQVTM and CDR2 ANQGSEA. This CDR3 has 14 residues. DNA of the CDR3: TGCAGCGTTGTTTGGATAGGGGGCAATTACGAGCAGTACTTC. This translates into CSVVWIGGNYEQYF.

The chain couples TRBV4-1 to TRBJ1-1; TRBD1 might be the D (6 bases). The germline gives CDR1 MGHRA, CDR2 YSYEKL. V gave up 7 bases and J gave up 3 bases, with 12 bases separating them. The CDR3 spans 13 residues. DNA of the CDR3: TGCGCCAGCAACCGACAGGAGGACACTGAAGCTTTCTTT. It encodes CASNRQEDTEAFF.

The chain carries TRBV6-4 and TRBJ1-1; D is undetermined. The CDR3 has 17 residues. Germline V gene lookup returns CDR1 MRHNA and CDR2 SNTAGT. Trimming removed 7 bases at V and 0 bases at J, with 21 bases between. CDR3 loop: CASNNRTIFPLNTEAFF. The CDR3 DNA reads as TGTGCCAGCAATAATAGAACCATTTTTCCCCTGAACACTGAAGCTTTCTTT.

V and J are TRBV15 and TRBJ2-3; D is perhaps TRBD2 (6 bases). V lost 7 bases and J 2 bases, leaving 13 bases between the germline ends. Per the germline V gene, CDR1 is LNHNV and CDR2 is YYDKDF (reference sequence). The CDR3 loop spans 14 amino acids. For the CDR3, the DNA is TGTGCCACCAACGGCGGGACCAACACAGATACGCAGTATTTT. Its translation is CATNGGTNTDTQYF.

Only one count was recorded for this clone. J is TRBJ1-2 and V is TRBV7-2; the D is unclear. From germline, CDR1 is SGHTA and CDR2 FQGNSA. Trimming left V 5 bases short and J 4 bases short, with 20 bases between. The length of the CDR3 is 16 residues. The CDR3, as DNA: TGTGCCAGCAGCCCTGCTCTTGGGAGGGCCAGCTATGGCTACACCTTC. Its protein product is CASSPALGRASYGYTF.

The rearrangement uses TRBV9 and TRBJ1-1; TRBD1 matches 8 bases. V lost 2 bases to trimming and J lost 0 bases; unmatched junction nucleotides: 12. The CDR3 has 18 amino acids. Germline V gives CDR1 SGDLS, CDR2 YYNGEE. CDR3 sequence: CASSVSFQGAPMNTEAFF. CDR3 nucleotides: TGTGCCAGCAGCGTCTCTTTCCAGGGGGCCCCGATGAACACTGAAGCTTTCTTT.

This chain links TRBV5-1 with TRBJ2-3; 10 nucleotides line up with TRBD1. The V gene's germline CDR1 is SGHRS and CDR2 YFSETQ. The ends lost 6 bases at V and 5 bases at J; junction bases unmatched: 3. The CDR3 has 13 amino acids. The CDR3 DNA reads as TGCGCCAGCACTTGGGACAGGGGAGATACGCAGTATTTT. It is translated as CASTWDRGDTQYF.

This clone was counted a single time. This chain joins TRBV2 and TRBJ1-2; D remains unclear. V lost 9 bases and J lost 7, with 27 bases in between. Per germline, CDR1 SNHLY and CDR2 FYNNEI. This CDR3 spans 16 amino acids. The CDR3 DNA follows: TGTGCCAGAAGAAAGGAGTCAGCCCAGTACTATGGTGGCTACACCTTC. Translation: CARRKESAQYYGGYTF. Using reference TRBV2 and TRBJ1-2 for the parts outside the CDR3, the full variable domain is EPEVTQTPSHQVTQMGQEVILRCVPISNHLYFYWYRQILGQKVEFLVSFYNNEISEKSEIFDDQFSVERPDGSNFTLKIRSTKLEDSAMYFCARRKESAQYYGGYTFGSGTRLTVV.

V is TRBV25-1 and J is TRBJ1-1, with D uncertain. Germline-derived CDR1 and CDR2 are MGHDK and SYGVNS. The CDR3 spans 14 residues. Trimming shortened V by 1 base and J by 3 bases, and 9 bases separated the two germline ends. The CDR3, as DNA: TGTGCCAGCAGTGAATTACAGTCTCACACTGAAGCTTTCTTT. Translated, it gives CASSELQSHTEAFF. Full variable domain (missing parts from reference TRBV25-1 and TRBJ1-1): EADIYQTPRYLVIGTGKKITLECSQTMGHDKMYWYQQDPGMELHLIHYSYGVNSTEKGDLSSESTVSRIRTEHFPLTLESARPSHTSQYLCASSELQSHTEAFFGQGTRLTVV.

The chain uses TRBV4-2 and TRBJ2-5; 11 positions agree with TRBD2. The CDR3 extends over 17 amino acids. Germline V lookup: CDR1 LGHNA, CDR2 YNFKEQ. Losses at the gene ends were 1 base for V and 4 bases for J; bases not matched to a gene: 8. The CDR3 region is CASSQGASGGPGETQYF. The CDR3 coding sequence is TGTGCCAGCAGCCAAGGGGCTAGCGGGGGGCCCGGAGAGACCCAGTACTTC.